A selection of T cell receptor beta chains follows, all from one sample in a study of shared clonotypes between healthy human individuals. Some clones are missing from TCRdb's copy, which holds only in-frame ones; the method was immunoSEQ multiplex PCR. The profile shows about 1.5 million clones, under 99% of them singletons. Sequencing used naive CD4+ T cells sorted from blood. The receptors shown here come from a man aged 30 to 39 in good health. Each CDR3 is given without its conserved first and last residue.

TRBV18 | ASSPGTAPNQPQH
TRBV5-4 | ASSLGPLSGSTDTQY
TRBV6-5 | ASSYTTGLETQY
TRBV6-5 | ASSYRYFGGSQPQH
TRBV25-1 | ASGQGTDTQY
TRBV28 | ASIGGLSYEQY
TRBV27 | ASSKRGTGVVWEPQH
TRBV29-1 | SVATGMDGYT
TRBV4-3 | ASSQGLSQFDTQY
TRBV7-9 | ASSSPGGNYGYT
TRBV9 | ASSFGLAGPSYEQY
TRBV4-1 | ASSQLITSANTGELF
TRBV4-1 | ASSPFSSLAGVGGELF
TRBV4-3 | ASSQLGQGLGETQY
TRBV5-1 | ASSLVGDQETQY
TRBV19 | ASSIRLAGVSYNEQF
TRBV6-1 | ASSAGTTEVTQY
TRBV9 | ASSVEGTQLSKDTQY
TRBV7-2 | ASSSLVWEQF